The clone carrying this TCR beta chain was recorded a few times. Its antigen is still unknown. This CDR3 is 19 amino acids long. Per germline, CDR1 MDHEN and CDR2 SYDVKM. The junction had 11 bases not matched to a gene; V was cut back by 4 bases and J by 1 base. The sample originates from a study of regulatory T cells in long-lasting Graves disease. Findings and limits, study-wide: Compared with new cases, persistent Graves' patients showed reduced TCR diversity. A reduction in accuracy may have resulted from the small sample size. Persistent patients shared more public clonotypes (2,741) than new patients (about 930).

CDR3 regions were amplified by Arm-PCR using iRepertoire HTBI primers to build TCR beta libraries. TCRdb ran MiXCR on the multiplex PCR reads and lists one entry per CDR3 protein. The sample holds over 650,000 distinct CDR3 sequences; 30% are singletons and the top ten take around 42%. The time point here: persistent/refractory GD, antithyroid drugs over 5 years with positive TRAb. PBMC RNA was the source of the TCR library. Clinicians diagnosed Graves' disease using American Thyroid Association guidelines. The sample here was peripheral blood mononuclear cells (PBMCs), taken when the disease was refractory, from a patient treated with antithyroid drugs. The source is a female donor with Graves disease. This chain connects TRBV28 to TRBJ2-2, with TRBD2 matching over 11 bases. CDR3 in DNA: TGTGCCAGCAGTTCCACTAGCGGGAGTAATCGTTGGAACACCGGGGAGCTGTTTTTT. This sequence encodes CASSSTSGSNRWNTGELFF.